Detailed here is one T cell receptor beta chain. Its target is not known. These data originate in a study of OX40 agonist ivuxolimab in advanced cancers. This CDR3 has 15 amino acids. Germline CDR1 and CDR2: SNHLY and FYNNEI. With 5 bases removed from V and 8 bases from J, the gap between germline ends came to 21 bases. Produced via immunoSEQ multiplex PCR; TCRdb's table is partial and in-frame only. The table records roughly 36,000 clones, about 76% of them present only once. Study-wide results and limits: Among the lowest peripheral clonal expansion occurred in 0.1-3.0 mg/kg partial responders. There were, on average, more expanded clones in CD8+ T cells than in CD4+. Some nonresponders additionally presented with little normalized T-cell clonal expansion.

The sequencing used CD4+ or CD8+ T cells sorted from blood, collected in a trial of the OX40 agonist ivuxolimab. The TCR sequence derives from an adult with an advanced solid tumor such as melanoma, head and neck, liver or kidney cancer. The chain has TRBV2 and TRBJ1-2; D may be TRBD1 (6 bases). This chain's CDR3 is CASSRDNMGPLGYTF. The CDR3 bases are TGTGCCAGCAGTCGGGACAATATGGGCCCGTTGGGCTACACCTTC.